These 24 T cell receptor beta chains were all obtained from the same sample, sequenced in a study of shared clonotypes between healthy human individuals. Assay used: immunoSEQ multiplex PCR; TCRdb lists only in-frame clones, some missing. The sample consists of 800,000 to 1,200,000 clones, around 78% of them appearing once. The sample was memory CD4+ T cells from PBMCs. Stated subset: CD45RA-negative fraction. The origin of the receptors is a man aged 18-30 years in good health. Some clones in this sample may be carry-over from other donors' samples.

J is TRBJ1-1 and V is TRBV2; TRBD1 matches 10 bases. Trimming cost V 6 bases and J 3 bases; bases outside gene matches: 7. CDR3 size: 15 residues. Per the germline V gene, CDR1 is SNHLY and CDR2 is FYNNEI. CDR3 protein: CASRGTGESYTEAFF. As DNA, the CDR3 is TGTGCCAGCAGAGGGACAGGGGAGTCGTACACTGAAGCTTTCTTT.

This chain connects TRBV27 to TRBJ2-2; TRBD1 matches 7 bases. Trimming cost V 6 bases and J 2 bases; bases outside gene matches: 12. The germline gives CDR1 MNHEY, CDR2 SMNVEV (reference sequence). The CDR3 runs 17 residues. CDR3 nucleotides: TGTGCCAGCAGGGTGACAGGGCTTGTCCTTAACACCGGGGAGCTGTTTTTT. Translated: CASRVTGLVLNTGELFF.

The chain employs TRBV6-5 and TRBJ1-5; no definite D call. The CDR3 is made up of 15 amino acids. Germline V gene data show CDR1 as MNHEY and CDR2 as SVGAGI. The V and J ends lost 5 bases and 4 bases respectively, with 15 bases between them. Here the CDR3 reads CASSPLAYRNQPQHF. The CDR3 bases are TGTGCCAGCAGTCCCCTGGCCTACAGAAATCAGCCCCAGCATTTT.

V usage is TRBV7-9 and J usage is TRBJ1-6; D is ambiguous. Germline assignment: CDR1 SEHNR and CDR2 FQNEAQ (reference sequence). The V gene lost 5 bases and the J gene lost 8 bases, with 7 bases spanning the gap. CDR3 length: 12 residues. CDR3 DNA sequence: TGTGCCAGCAGCACCCGGGATTCACCCCTCCACTTT. It codes for CASSTRDSPLHF.

The V gene is TRBV28, the J gene TRBJ1-1; 7 bases agree with TRBD1. J was trimmed by 5 bases and V by 3 bases; bases with no gene match: 18. Germline-derived CDR1 and CDR2 are MDHEN and SYDVKM. The CDR3 covers 18 residues. Here the CDR3 reads CASSFLGRGYRSGTEAFF. CDR3 coding DNA: TGTGCCAGCAGTTTCTTAGGCAGGGGGTATAGATCCGGGACTGAAGCTTTCTTT. The full variable domain, completed using reference TRBV28 and TRBJ1-1, is DVKVTQSSRYLVKRTGEKVFLECVQDMDHENMFWYRQDPGLGLRLIYFSYDVKMKEKGDIPEGYSVSREKKERFSLILESASTNQTSMYLCASSFLGRGYRSGTEAFFGQGTRLTVV.

V and J are TRBV30 and TRBJ2-1; no clear D. This CDR3 is built from 13 residues. The V end was cut by 6 bases, the J end by 4 bases, with 13 bases between. Germline CDR1 is GTSNPN and CDR2 is SVGIG (reference sequence). This CDR3 reads CACIGQRYNEQFF. The CDR3 DNA reads TGTGCCTGTATTGGGCAGAGGTACAATGAGCAGTTCTTC.

This clone was found a few times. This sequence joins TRBV2 and TRBJ1-5; 7 nucleotides agree with TRBD1. Germline V CDR1 and CDR2: SNHLY, FYNNEI. The CDR3 totals 13 residues. J lost 7 bases, V lost 5 bases, and 5 bases had no gene match. The CDR3 nucleotides are TGTGCCAGCAGTTACAGGGGCAGGCAGCCCCAGCATTTT. As protein: CASSYRGRQPQHF.

The chain uses TRBV2 and TRBJ1-5; no firm D call. The length of the CDR3 is 15 residues. The germline gives CDR1 SNHLY, CDR2 FYNNEI. V was shortened by 2 bases and J by 7 bases, with 15 bases between the two germline ends. The DNA for the CDR3 is TGTGCCAGCAGTGAAACCGTCTCCGGGAAACAGCCCCAGCATTTT. It yields the protein CASSETVSGKQPQHF.

This chain links TRBV28 with TRBJ1-1, with TRBD1 as a possible D gene (6 bases). Trimming left V 6 bases short and J 0 bases short, with 14 bases between. Germline CDR1 and CDR2: MDHEN and SYDVKM. The CDR3 extends over 15 amino acids. The CDR3 DNA sequence: TGTGCCAGCAGCCAACAGGGATATGTGAACACTGAAGCTTTCTTT. Its protein product is CASSQQGYVNTEAFF. Together with reference TRBV28 and TRBJ1-1, the CDR3 gives the full variable domain: DVKVTQSSRYLVKRTGEKVFLECVQDMDHENMFWYRQDPGLGLRLIYFSYDVKMKEKGDIPEGYSVSREKKERFSLILESASTNQTSMYLCASSQQGYVNTEAFFGQGTRLTVV.

The gene calls are TRBV14 and TRBJ2-1, with TRBD2 matching over 12 bases. Germline CDR1 is SGHDN and CDR2 is FVKESK. The CDR3 covers 15 residues. Trimming cost V 4 bases and J 5 bases; bases outside gene matches: 3. The CDR3 here is CASSLWTSGNNEQFF. CDR3 coding DNA: TGTGCCAGCAGCCTGTGGACTAGCGGGAACAATGAGCAGTTCTTC. Full variable domain (missing parts from reference TRBV14 and TRBJ2-1): EAGVTQFPSHSVIEKGQTVTLRCDPISGHDNLYWYRRVMGKEIKFLLHFVKESKQDESGMPNNRFLAERTGGTYSTLKVQPAELEDSGVYFCASSLWTSGNNEQFFGPGTRLTVL.

V gene TRBV5-4 combines with J gene TRBJ2-2; D unresolved. The CDR3 runs 13 residues. CDR1 is SGHNT, CDR2 YYREEE, per germline (reference sequence). V gave up 2 bases and J gave up 5 bases, with 7 bases separating them. This CDR3 is CASSFLGTGELFF. The CDR3 region has the DNA TGTGCCAGCAGCTTCTTGGGAACCGGGGAGCTGTTTTTT.

The rearrangement links TRBV27 to TRBJ2-7, with D uncertain. The V end was cut by 5 bases, the J end by 0 bases, with 11 bases between. The germline V gene has CDR1 MNHEY and CDR2 SMNVEV (reference sequence). This CDR3 spans 14 amino acids. For the CDR3, the DNA is TGTGCCAGCAGTATGCTTGGCAACTCCTACGAGCAGTACTTC. Translation gives CASSMLGNSYEQYF.

The rearrangement links TRBV27 to TRBJ2-3; 7 positions agree with TRBD2. V trimming: 0 bases; J trimming: 2 bases; junction bases outside the gene matches: 5. There are 16 residues in the CDR3. Germline CDR1 is MNHEY and CDR2 is SMNVEV (reference sequence). The chain's CDR3 is CASSLSLAASTDTQYF. DNA for the CDR3: TGTGCCAGCAGTTTATCCCTAGCGGCCTCCACAGATACGCAGTATTTT.

The rearrangement joins TRBV4-2 to TRBJ2-3; no firm D call. This CDR3 has 15 amino acids. V lost 2 bases and J 8 bases, leaving 17 bases between the germline ends. The germline CDR1 and CDR2 sequences are LGHNA and YNFKEQ. The chain's CDR3 is CASSQTALTSLTQYF. The CDR3 DNA follows: TGTGCCAGCAGCCAAACGGCATTGACATCCCTTACGCAGTATTTT.

V gene TRBV7-8 combines with J gene TRBJ1-1; TRBD1 is a possible D gene (5 bases). The CDR3 totals 11 residues. Between the trimmed V and J ends, which lost 0 bases and 10 bases, there was a span of 6 bases. Germline V CDR1 and CDR2: SGHVS, FQNEAQ. CDR3 region: CASSLAGVAFF. The CDR3 DNA is TGTGCCAGCAGCTTAGCAGGGGTAGCTTTCTTT.

This clone was recorded at least ten times. The rearrangement uses TRBV2 and TRBJ1-6; D gene uncertain. Germline V gives CDR1 SNHLY, CDR2 FYNNEI. Between the trimmed V and J ends, which lost 3 bases and 4 bases, there was a span of 4 bases. The CDR3 runs 13 residues. CDR3: CASSEGYNSPLHF. The CDR3 nucleotides are TGTGCCAGCAGTGAGGGGTATAATTCACCCCTCCACTTT.

The chain uses TRBV28 and TRBJ2-7; perhaps TRBD1 as D (5 bases). The germline V and J ends were trimmed by 0 bases and 0 bases, with 6 bases remaining between them. The V gene's germline CDR1 is MDHEN and CDR2 SYDVKM. The CDR3 sequence is 14 residues long. The DNA of the CDR3 is TGTGCCAGCAGTTTATGGACAGTCTCCTACGAGCAGTACTTC. This codes for CASSLWTVSYEQYF.

V gene TRBV25-1 combines with J gene TRBJ1-1; D is unresolved. The V gene lost 7 bases and the J gene lost 9 bases, with 21 bases spanning the gap. CDR1 is MGHDK and CDR2 is SYGVNS in the germline V gene. The CDR3 runs 14 residues. CDR3 DNA sequence: TGTGCCAGCACCAACATTTCCCCTACAGACCAAGCTTTCTTT. Encoded protein: CASTNISPTDQAFF.

The genes are TRBV7-2 and TRBJ2-1, with D unclear. The V end lost 8 bases, the J end lost 6 bases, and 17 bases lay between the germline ends. CDR1 and CDR2 from the germline V gene are SGHTA and FQGNSA. This CDR3 region has 14 residues. CDR3: CASQNPSRGNEQFF. The CDR3 DNA reads as TGTGCCAGCCAGAACCCGTCCAGAGGCAATGAGCAGTTCTTC. Together with reference TRBV7-2 and TRBJ2-1, the CDR3 gives the full variable domain: GAGVSQSPSNKVTEKGKDVELRCDPISGHTALYWYRQSLGQGLEFLIYFQGNSAPDKSGLPSDRFSAERTGGSVSTLTIQRTQQEDSAVYLCASQNPSRGNEQFFGPGTRLTVL.

The chain carries TRBV5-4 and TRBJ1-4; possible D gene TRBD1, 5 bases. The CDR3 extends over 14 amino acids. V shed 0 bases and J shed 8 bases, with 11 bases lying between them. Germline V gene sequence: CDR1 SGHNT, CDR2 YYREEE (reference sequence). The CDR3: CASSLEVTGEKLFF. The DNA of the CDR3 is TGTGCCAGCAGCTTGGAAGTAACAGGCGAAAAACTGTTTTTT.

This clone came up a few times. The chain recombines TRBV5-4 with TRBJ2-7; TRBD1 aligns across 10 bases. Germline trimming cut 5 bases from V and 3 bases from J; bases unmatched to any gene: 8. Germline lookup yields CDR1 SGHNT and CDR2 YYREEE (reference sequence). The CDR3 sequence is 15 residues long. Here the CDR3 reads CASSKAGQGIYEQYF. CDR3 nucleotide sequence: TGTGCCAGCAGTAAAGCGGGACAGGGGATCTACGAGCAGTACTTC.

This clone was counted between two and nine times. The chain is built from TRBV5-6 and TRBJ2-7; TRBD1 matches 9 bases. Germline V gene data show CDR1 as SGHDT and CDR2 as YYEEEE. The CDR3 has 17 residues. V lost 7 bases and J lost 1; bases outside the gene matches: 15. The DNA for the CDR3 is TGTGCCAGCTTCCTCTCGGCCCGGGACAGGGATTCCTACGAGCAGTACTTC. The encoded protein is CASFLSARDRDSYEQYF.

The V and J genes are TRBV5-1 and TRBJ1-3; tentative D call: TRBD1 (5 bases). Looked up from germline, CDR1 is SGHRS and CDR2 is YFSETQ. The CDR3 runs to 15 residues. The V gene lost 5 bases and the J gene lost 4 bases, with 16 bases spanning the gap. CDR3: CASSDRQSEGNTIYF. In DNA, the CDR3 is TGCGCCAGCAGTGATAGACAGTCTGAGGGAAACACCATATATTTT.

The chain links TRBV7-3 to TRBJ2-1, with a possible D match to TRBD2 (5 bases). This CDR3 region has 16 residues. The V and J ends lost 2 bases and 7 bases respectively, with 18 bases between them. Germline-derived CDR1 and CDR2 are SGHTA and FQGTGA. The CDR3 nucleotides are TGTGCCAGCAGCTTATTTGGCGGGCAAGCGACAAATGAGCAGTTCTTC. Its translation is CASSLFGGQATNEQFF. Together with reference TRBV7-3 and TRBJ2-1, the CDR3 gives the full variable domain: GAGVSQTPSNKVTEKGKYVELRCDPISGHTALYWYRQSLGQGPEFLIYFQGTGAADDSGLPNDRFFAVRPEGSVSTLKIQRTERGDSAVYLCASSLFGGQATNEQFFGPGTRLTVL.